The text below deals with one TCR beta chain. Its target is unknown. The sample comes from a study of cytomegalovirus exposure and HLA in healthy donors. Study-wide results and caveats: The authors listed 150 to 200 TCR beta chains as cytomegalovirus-associated. Later work found most CMV-associated TCR beta chains apparently HLA-restricted.

PCR employed 60 Vbeta and 13 Jbeta primers. TCRdb keeps only in-frame clones here, not all; method: immunoSEQ multiplex PCR. Here the sample spans about 67,000 clones, over 75% being singletons. This receptor was taken from a woman aged 25-40 years in good health and CMV-seronegative. Sequencing was done on a sample of PBMCs.

CDR3 sequence: CASSSYRSQETQYF. The CDR3 DNA is TGTGCCAGCAGCTCCTATCGGAGTCAAGAGACCCAGTACTTC. The rearrangement uses TRBV6-6 and TRBJ2-5; D gene unclear. The CDR3 runs 14 residues. Germline assignment: CDR1 MNHNY and CDR2 SVGAGI (reference sequence). Trimming pared 6 bases from V and 2 bases from J, leaving 13 bases between.